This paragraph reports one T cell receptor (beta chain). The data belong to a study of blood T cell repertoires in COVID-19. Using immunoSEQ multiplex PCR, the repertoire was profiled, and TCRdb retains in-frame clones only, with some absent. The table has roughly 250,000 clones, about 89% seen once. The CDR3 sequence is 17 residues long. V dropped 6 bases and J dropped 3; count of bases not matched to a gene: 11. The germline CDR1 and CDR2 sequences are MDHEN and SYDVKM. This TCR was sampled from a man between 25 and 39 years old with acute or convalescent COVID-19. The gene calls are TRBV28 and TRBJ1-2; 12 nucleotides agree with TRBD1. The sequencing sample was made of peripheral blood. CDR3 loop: CASSIVGTGGSYYGYTF. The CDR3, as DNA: TGTGCCAGCAGCATTGTTGGGACAGGGGGCTCATACTATGGCTACACCTTC.